These 27 T cell receptor beta chains were all obtained from the same sample, sequenced in a study of identical twins. TCRdb ran MiXCR on the 5' RACE reads and lists one entry per CDR3 protein. The sample records about 900,000 distinct CDR3 sequences, 12% being singletons. Separately, the same data were catalogued under a study of yellow fever vaccine responses in identical twins.

What was sequenced was PBMCs. These receptors were taken from a woman aged 18-30 years in good health.

In its sample, this clonotype was seen many times. The CDR3 nucleotides are TGTGCCAGCAGTTACTCGATTCAGGGCACTGAAGCTTTCTTT. Its translation is CASSYSIQGTEAFF. The chain has TRBV6-5 and TRBJ1-1, with D possibly TRBD1 on 5 matching bases. Trimming removed 0 bases at V and 4 bases at J, with 9 bases between. CDR3 length: 14 residues. Germline CDR1 reads MNHEY; CDR2 reads SVGAGI.

The chain combines TRBV6-1 with TRBJ2-7; 12 nucleotides align to TRBD1. CDR3 length: 13 residues. Germline CDR1 MNHNS, CDR2 SASEGT. The chain's CDR3 is CASSEGGTGGWDV. In DNA form, the CDR3 reads TGTGCCAGCAGTGAAGGTGGGACAGGGGGCTGGGACGTC.

The chain is built from TRBV20-1 and TRBJ2-7, with 11 bases lining up with TRBD2. The germline V gene encodes CDR1 DFQATT and CDR2 SNEGSKA (reference sequence). The trim removed 3 bases at V and 4 bases at J, leaving 8 bases unmatched. The CDR3 is 15 residues long. Here the CDR3 DNA reads TGCAGTGCTAGTGAGACTAGCGGGGATCTTTACGAGCAGTACGTC. This encodes CSASETSGDLYEQYV.

This clonotype was counted only a few times. The chain combines TRBV10-3 with TRBJ1-6, with D uncertain. Germline values: CDR1 ENHRY, CDR2 SYGVKD. Between the trimmed V and J ends, which lost 3 bases and 7 bases, there was a span of 10 bases. This CDR3 spans 14 amino acids. CDR3 sequence (DNA): TGTGCCATCAGTGATCCGGGGAGAAATTCACCCCTCCACTTT. Translation: CAISDPGRNSPLHF.

The chain has TRBV20-1 and TRBJ2-7; 9 bases are shared with TRBD2. The CDR3 spans 15 residues. V gave up 1 base and J gave up 3 bases; unmatched junction bases: 7. Germline CDR1 is DFQATT and CDR2 is SNEGSKA (reference sequence). CDR3 sequence reads: CSARGSTSGGYEQYF. The CDR3 DNA follows: TGCAGTGCTAGAGGCTCGACTAGCGGAGGCTACGAGCAGTACTTC.

The chain employs TRBV4-1 and TRBJ2-3; 9 positions agree with TRBD2. V dropped 4 bases and J dropped 4; count of bases not matched to a gene: 6. CDR3 length equals 15 residues. The germline CDR1 and CDR2 sequences are MGHRA and YSYEKL. As DNA, the CDR3 is TGCGCCAGCAGCCGCGGGGGGGCTCCCGCAGATACGCAGTATTTT. Amino acid sequence: CASSRGGAPADTQYF.

CDR3 DNA sequence: TGTGCCAGCAGCCTTCTAGCGGGCAAGTACAATGAGCAGTTCTTC. As protein: CASSLLAGKYNEQFF. The chain links TRBV5-6 to TRBJ2-1, with 8 bases matching TRBD2. Trimming at V came to 4 bases and at J to 4 bases, leaving 7 bases not matched to a gene. Germline V gene data show CDR1 as SGHDT and CDR2 as YYEEEE. This CDR3 is 15 amino acids long.

This clonotype appeared a few times. The chain couples TRBV20-1 to TRBJ2-1; 11 nucleotides match TRBD2. This CDR3 has 15 residues. CDR1 is DFQATT and CDR2 is SNEGSKA in the germline V gene (reference sequence). The junction had 11 bases not matched to a gene; V was cut back by 6 bases and J by 7 bases. CDR3 sequence (DNA): TGCAGTGCGCCAATTACTAGCGGGAGTAGAAATGAGCAGTTCTTC. It is translated as CSAPITSGSRNEQFF.

This clonotype was seen more than once but under ten times. V is TRBV5-1 and J is TRBJ1-4; 10 bases are a match to TRBD1. CDR1 is SGHRS, CDR2 YFSETQ, per germline. CDR3 size: 14 residues. V trimming: 2 bases; J trimming: 8 bases; junction bases outside the gene matches: 3. CDR3 bases: TGCGCCAGCAGCTTCGTGACAGGGGGCGAAAAACTGTTTTTT. It yields the protein CASSFVTGGEKLFF.

This clonotype occurred many times. The genes are TRBV24-1 and TRBJ2-1; D may be TRBD1 (5 bases). The V end was cut by 5 bases, the J end by 4 bases, with 11 bases between. CDR1 and CDR2 from the germline V gene are KGHDR and SFDVKD. The CDR3 is made up of 14 amino acids. CDR3 amino acids: CATSGRTNYNEQFF. The DNA for the CDR3 is TGTGCCACCAGTGGAAGGACAAATTACAATGAGCAGTTCTTC.

In this sample, this clonotype turned up many times. This chain links TRBV5-1 with TRBJ2-1; no clear D gene. CDR1 and CDR2 from the germline V gene are SGHRS and YFSETQ. The CDR3 runs to 16 residues. The V gene lost 1 base and the J gene lost 0 bases, with 11 bases spanning the gap. The CDR3 loop is CASSLTGSPSYNEQFF. The CDR3 coding sequence is TGCGCCAGCAGCTTGACGGGCTCCCCCTCCTACAATGAGCAGTTCTTC.

About this clonotype: Since the CDR3 does not end with the conserved phenylalanine or tryptophan, this likely comes from a read error. The chain links TRBV3-1 to TRBJ2-7; D gene uncertain. The V and J ends lost 5 bases and 0 bases respectively, with 5 bases between them. CDR3 length: 12 amino acids. From germline, CDR1 is LGHDT and CDR2 YNNKEL (reference sequence). The CDR3 DNA sequence: TGTGCCAGCAGCGGGTCCTCCTACGAGCAGTACTCC. Encoded protein: CASSGSSYEQYS.

The J gene is TRBJ2-7, the V gene TRBV11-2; no reliable D call. The ends were cut back, 0 bases at V and 3 bases at J, with 15 bases in the middle. CDR3 length equals 16 residues. Germline V gene sequence: CDR1 SGHAT, CDR2 FQNNGV. The CDR3 sequence: CASSLDFLFSYYEQYF. CDR3 sequence (DNA): TGTGCCAGCAGCTTAGATTTTCTTTTCAGCTACTACGAGCAGTACTTC.

This clonotype was detected many times. This rearrangement joins TRBV10-3 to TRBJ2-1; D uncertain. Deletions cut 0 bases from V and 8 bases from J, with 8 bases between. This CDR3 region has 13 residues. Germline CDR1 and CDR2: ENHRY and SYGVKD. The CDR3 DNA reads TGTGCCATCAGTGAGTCGTGGGAAGATGAGCAGTTCTTC. Protein product: CAISESWEDEQFF.

This chain connects TRBV27 to TRBJ2-1; 10 bases map to TRBD2. The length of the CDR3 is 15 residues. In germline, CDR1 is MNHEY, CDR2 SMNVEV (reference sequence). Trimming removed 8 bases from V and 4 bases from J; junction bases left unmatched: 8. The DNA of the CDR3 is TGTGCCAGCGGGAAGCCGGGACTAGCGTACAATGAGCAGTTCTTC. This sequence encodes CASGKPGLAYNEQFF.

At least ten counts were recorded for this clonotype. J is TRBJ2-2 and V is TRBV3-1; 10 bases match TRBD2. CDR1 and CDR2 from the germline V gene are LGHDT and YNNKEL (reference sequence). This CDR3 comprises 18 residues. With 5 bases clipped from V and 0 bases from J, the junction kept 9 bases outside the gene matches. CDR3 sequence reads: CASSYRTSGVANTGELFF. The CDR3 DNA reads as TGTGCCAGCAGCTATAGGACTAGCGGCGTCGCGAACACCGGGGAGCTGTTTTTT.

The chain uses TRBV29-1 and TRBJ1-2, with D unresolved. The V gene lost 5 bases and the J gene lost 0 bases, with 10 bases spanning the gap. Germline values: CDR1 SQVTM, CDR2 ANQGSEA. This CDR3 has 13 amino acids. The CDR3 DNA reads as TGCAGCGTTCGACTCGAGCCTAACTATGGCTACACCTTC. Translation gives CSVRLEPNYGYTF.

The chain recombines TRBV20-1 with TRBJ2-5; perhaps D is TRBD1 or TRBD2 (5 bases each). Germline V CDR1 and CDR2: DFQATT, SNEGSKA (reference sequence). There are 16 residues in the CDR3. The V gene lost 5 bases and the J gene lost 4 bases, with 23 bases spanning the gap. The CDR3 spells CSALMSRDAAPETQYF. The CDR3 region has the DNA TGCAGTGCTCTCATGTCCCGGGACGCCGCCCCAGAGACCCAGTACTTC.

The CDR3 protein is CASSLGQGARNTEAFF. The CDR3 bases are TGTGCCAGCAGCTTAGGACAGGGGGCGCGAAACACTGAAGCTTTCTTT. The chain couples TRBV7-9 to TRBJ1-1; 10 bases agree with TRBD1. With V trimmed by 1 base and J by 2 bases, 4 bases remained unmatched. The germline CDR1 and CDR2 sequences are SEHNR and FQNEAQ (reference sequence). The CDR3 runs 16 residues.

This clonotype was counted only a few times. The V call is TRBV20-1, the J call TRBJ1-4; no firm D call. Trimming took off 6 bases at V and 6 bases at J, with 20 bases between the two ends. CDR3 length equals 15 residues. Per germline, CDR1 DFQATT and CDR2 SNEGSKA (reference sequence). The DNA of the CDR3 is TGCAGTGCCACCGCTGGGATAAGATTGGATGAAAAACTGTTTTTT. Protein product: CSATAGIRLDEKLFF.

This clonotype was found a few times. The chain uses TRBV20-1 and TRBJ2-7; the D gene could be TRBD1 or TRBD2 (6 bases each). Per the germline V gene, CDR1 is DFQATT and CDR2 is SNEGSKA (reference sequence). V was pared by 5 bases and J by 4 bases, with 21 bases between. The CDR3 contains 15 residues. The CDR3 here is CSALSNPGAGYEQYF. CDR3 in DNA: TGCAGTGCTCTATCTAACCCGGGGGCCGGTTACGAGCAGTACTTC.

This clonotype has at least ten counts. The chain links TRBV12-3 or TRBV12-4 to TRBJ2-7, with a tentative D call TRBD2 (5 bases). Trimming removed 0 bases at V and 0 bases at J, with 15 bases between. The CDR3 has 17 amino acids. The CDR3 DNA sequence: TGTGCCAGCAGTTTAGCGCTTTATGGCGGGCCCTCCTACGAGCAGTACTTC. Amino acids: CASSLALYGGPSYEQYF.

The chain carries TRBV9 and TRBJ2-1; 7 bases map to TRBD2. Trimming at V came to 0 bases and at J to 1 base, leaving 22 bases not matched to a gene. The CDR3 covers 22 residues. Germline V gene sequence: CDR1 SGDLS, CDR2 YYNGEE. The CDR3 reads CASSVGVRGGSGTLSSYNEQFF. The DNA for the CDR3 is TGTGCCAGCAGCGTAGGGGTTCGGGGTGGAAGCGGGACCCTGTCTTCCTACAATGAGCAGTTCTTC.

This clonotype occurred a few times. The V gene is TRBV25-1, the J gene TRBJ2-5; TRBD1 agrees at 7 bases. Germline V CDR1 and CDR2: MGHDK, SYGVNS. The CDR3 sequence is 16 residues long. V was pared by 1 base and J by 0 bases, with 5 bases of the junction left unmatched. The DNA of the CDR3 is TGTGCCAGCAGTGAATGGGAGACAGGGTACCAAGAGACCCAGTACTTC. This encodes CASSEWETGYQETQYF.

A few counts support this clonotype. The CDR3 reads CASSFWGAGGNTIYF. The CDR3 coding sequence is TGTGCCAGCAGTTTTTGGGGGGCAGGGGGAAACACCATATATTTT. The J gene is TRBJ1-3, the V gene TRBV12-3 or TRBV12-4; tentative D call: TRBD1 (6 bases). V dropped 3 bases and J dropped 4 bases, with 13 bases sitting between them. The CDR3 totals 15 residues.

The chain employs TRBV5-1 and TRBJ2-3; TRBD1 or TRBD2 may be the D gene (6 bases each). CDR1 and CDR2 from the germline V gene are SGHRS and YFSETQ. The CDR3 extends over 17 amino acids. The V and J ends lost 4 bases and 2 bases respectively, with 20 bases between them. The CDR3 is CASSPAGTIAHTDTQYF. The CDR3 bases are TGCGCCAGCAGCCCCGCGGGGACAATCGCCCACACAGATACGCAGTATTTT. Using reference TRBV5-1 and TRBJ2-3 for the parts outside the CDR3, the full variable domain is KAGVTQTPRYLIKTRGQQVTLSCSPISGHRSVSWYQQTPGQGLQFLFEYFSETQRNKGNFPGRFSGRQFSNSRSEMNVSTLELGDSALYLCASSPAGTIAHTDTQYFGPGTRLTVL.

This clonotype was seen ten or more times. The chain uses TRBV5-1 and TRBJ2-1; 9 bases line up with TRBD1. V gave up 6 bases and J gave up 9 bases; unmatched junction bases: 7. The CDR3 runs 13 residues. Germline V gene sequence: CDR1 SGHRS, CDR2 YFSETQ. CDR3 nucleotides: TGCGCCAGCACAAGACAGGGGGGCGGTGAGCAGTTCTTC. Translated: CASTRQGGGEQFF.